This is a list of T cell receptor beta chains from one sample in a study of T cell repertoires in cytomegalovirus infection. TCRdb itself ran the reads through MiXCR, one entry per CDR3 protein. The repertoire holds more than 650,000 distinct CDR3 sequences, with about a third as singletons. Sequenced input: PBMCs. The source is a human donor in good health (CMV status not recorded). Some clones in this sample may be carry-over from other donors' samples. CDR3s include the opening cysteine and the closing phenylalanine or tryptophan. A D gene is named only where the DNA matches it firmly. Clone size is shown for a subset of rows, as once, few, many or a class of expanded clone.

J gene | V gene | clone size | D gene | CDR3 protein | CDR3 DNA
TRBJ2-7 | TRBV5-1 | - | - | CASSWDITSRYEQYF | TGCGCCAGCAGCTGGGACATTACTTCTCGCTACGAGCAGTACTTC
TRBJ2-7 | TRBV24-1 | - | TRBD1 | CATSDPDRGFYEQYF | TGTGCCACCAGTGACCCGGACAGGGGTTTTTACGAGCAGTACTTC
TRBJ1-2 | TRBV28 | few | - | CASRAPSGYTF | TGTGCCAGCAGAGCCCCGTCTGGCTACACCTTC
TRBJ2-1 | TRBV28 | few | - | CASSLGSAGLYNEQFF | TGTGCCAGCAGTTTGGGTTCGGCGGGACTTTACAATGAGCAGTTCTTC
TRBJ1-3 | TRBV20-1 | - | - | CSARDPSRVAHSGNTIYF | TGCAGTGCTAGAGACCCCTCGAGGGTGGCACACTCTGGAAACACCATATATTTT
TRBJ2-1 | TRBV2 | - | - | CASRGRQAYNEQFF | TGTGCCAGCAGGGGTAGGCAGGCTTACAATGAGCAGTTCTTC
TRBJ1-5 | TRBV12-5 | - | - | CASGFDTNQPQHF | TGTGCTAGTGGTTTTGACACCAATCAGCCCCAGCATTTT
TRBJ2-3 | TRBV28 | - | - | CASSSQSPGRGTDTQYF | TGTGCCAGCAGTTCCCAAAGTCCAGGGCGGGGCACAGATACGCAGTATTTT
TRBJ1-1 | TRBV20-1 | - | - | CRARVSGLDTEAFF | TGCCGTGCTAGAGTATCAGGGTTGGACACTGAAGCTTTCTTT
TRBJ1-5 | TRBV12-3/TRBV12-4 | - | - | CASSLQGQVNQPQHF | TGTGCCAGCAGTTTACAGGGGCAGGTCAATCAGCCCCAGCATTTT
TRBJ1-2 | TRBV4-1 | - | - | CASSQIGSNYGYTF | TGCGCCAGCAGCCAAATCGGGTCTAACTATGGCTACACCTTC
TRBJ2-1 | TRBV25-1 | few | TRBD2 | CASSESGASGRVHEQFF | TGTGCCAGCAGTGAATCGGGGGCTAGCGGGAGGGTCCATGAGCAGTTCTTC